The present TCR beta chain was sequenced within a study of early T cells in non-severe SARS-CoV-2 infection. TCRdb ran MiXCR on the 5' RACE reads and lists one entry per CDR3 protein. The table has about 52,000 distinct CDR3 sequences, 8% to 10% seen once; the top ten hold about 9%. The CDR3 is 14 residues long. V was clipped by 1 base and J by 4 bases, with 10 bases between them. In germline, CDR1 is LNHNV, CDR2 YYDKDF (reference sequence). The chain joins TRBV15 to TRBJ1-2; the D is unclear. The source is an adult who was a healthcare worker with PCR-confirmed SARS-CoV-2 infection or an uninfected control (not recorded which). Material: whole blood. The CDR3 DNA is TGTGCCACCAGCAGAGGCGAACGCAGCTATGGCTACACCTTC. Its translation is CATSRGERSYGYTF.